This T cell receptor (beta chain) was found in a study of shared clonotypes between healthy human individuals. HIV-negative, healthy adults without recent acute infections or vaccinations were the donors. Points from the study as a whole: For sorted subsets, rarefaction showed incomplete sequencing despite large depth. Lower generation probabilities were found for non-shared clonotypes than for those shared by all four donors.

Germline V lookup: CDR1 MNHEY, CDR2 SVGAGI. CDR3 length: 14 residues. V was pared by 6 bases and J by 4 bases, with 12 bases between. As concerns this clone: Its specificity is unknown.

The protocol was immunoSEQ multiplex PCR, while the TCRdb copy is restricted to in-frame clones and leaves out a portion. The sample gives about 980,000 clones, 60% to 85% of which show up once; about 1.5% is in the top ten. The origin of this receptor is a young man in good health. The chain is built from TRBV6-5 and TRBJ1-4; possibly TRBD1 for D (6 bases). Sequenced material: memory CD4+ T cells sorted from blood. The subset was: CD45RA-negative fraction. CDR3 DNA sequence: TGTGCCAGCAGCCCGGACAGTAGTAATGAAAAACTGTTTTTT. Residues: CASSPDSSNEKLFF.